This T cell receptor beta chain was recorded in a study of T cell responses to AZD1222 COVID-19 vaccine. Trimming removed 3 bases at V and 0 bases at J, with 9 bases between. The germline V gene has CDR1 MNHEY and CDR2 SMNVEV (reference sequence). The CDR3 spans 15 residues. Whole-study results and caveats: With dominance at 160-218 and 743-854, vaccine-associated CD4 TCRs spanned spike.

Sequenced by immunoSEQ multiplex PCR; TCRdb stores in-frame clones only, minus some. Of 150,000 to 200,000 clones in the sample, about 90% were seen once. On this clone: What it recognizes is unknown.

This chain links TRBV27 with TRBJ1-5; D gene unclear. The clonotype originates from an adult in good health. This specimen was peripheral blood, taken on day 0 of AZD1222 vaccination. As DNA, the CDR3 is TGTGCCAGCAGTTTTGCCCGGAGTAGCAATCAGCCCCAGCATTTT. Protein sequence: CASSFARSSNQPQHF.